The sequence of this TCR beta chain was determined in a study of cytomegalovirus exposure and HLA in healthy donors. Trimming took 4 bases from V and 2 from J; bases not matched to a gene: 4. Germline lookup yields CDR1 SGHAT and CDR2 FQNNGV. The CDR3 extends over 14 amino acids. For this clone: Its antigen is unknown.

Study-level results: TRBV6-2, TRBV6-3 and some other V segments were excluded as indistinguishable.

Vbeta (60) and Jbeta (13) primers were used in the PCR. Here immunoSEQ multiplex PCR was the method, and the copy in TCRdb shows in-frame clones only, minus some. This sample has 200,000 to 250,000 clones; roughly 90% occur once, and the top ten carry roughly 0.99%. The TCR sequence derives from a woman between 18 and 30 years old in good health and CMV-seronegative. This chain links TRBV11-2 with TRBJ2-7, with TRBD1 identical over 8 bases. The specimen sequenced was PBMCs. The CDR3 here is CASSWRTGPYEQYF. CDR3 bases: TGTGCCAGCAGCTGGAGGACAGGGCCCTACGAGCAGTACTTC.